Detailed here is one T cell receptor beta chain. In the original processing: For nucleated cells, counts were estimated from reference gene primer amplification. The assay was immunoSEQ multiplex PCR, and TCRdb's table has in-frame clones only and misses some. V, J and clone size derive from that table, while D and trimming were established from the DNA sequence. Of 300,000 or so clones in the sample, roughly 83% were seen once. The trim removed 6 bases at V and 5 bases at J, leaving 19 bases unmatched. CDR3 length: 18 amino acids. The germline V gene encodes CDR1 MNHEY and CDR2 SMNVEV (reference sequence). The record originates from a study of blood T cell repertoires in COVID-19.

This TCR was recovered from a woman in her 50s with acute or convalescent COVID-19. The chain recombines TRBV27 with TRBJ2-1; 7 nucleotides match TRBD1. Sequencing used peripheral blood. The CDR3 nucleotides read TGTGCCAGCAGGATGGGCCCTTCTCGACAGGGAAGGAACAATGAGCAGTTCTTC. Protein: CASRMGPSRQGRNNEQFF.